This paragraph covers one T cell receptor beta chain sequence. The antigen remains undetermined. The source of the sample is a study of Ad26.COV2.S vaccination and SARS-CoV-2 variants. The study, taken as a whole, reports: With respect to non-spike TCR breadth, vaccine and placebo recipients were similar. Marked by substantial breadth, spike-specific CD8+ and CD4+ T cell responses were reportedly seen after vaccination.

Treatment given: roughly 18 received Ad26.COV2.S at low or high dose, single or two shots; roughly 5 received placebo; per-sample allocation not given. Following the first vaccine or placebo injection, samples were taken on day 63. Cohort 1b enrolled adults aged 18-55 years in Boston. Libraries were prepared by immunoSEQ multiplex PCR; TCRdb keeps only in-frame clonotypes and omits some of them. The table records around 400,000 clones, around 82% of them present only once. V was shortened by 1 base and J by 4 bases, with 13 bases between the two germline ends. Germline values: CDR1 SGHAT, CDR2 FQNNGV. The CDR3 has 15 amino acids.

The sequencing used peripheral blood, collected in a trial of Ad26.COV2.S vaccine versus placebo. J is TRBJ1-1 and V is TRBV11-2, with no clear D. This TCR was recovered from a person aged 18-60 years who received the Ad26.COV2.S COVID-19 vaccine or a placebo. CDR3 amino acids: CASSLVRAAGTEAFF. The CDR3 DNA sequence: TGTGCCAGCAGCTTAGTCCGGGCCGCGGGCACTGAAGCTTTCTTT. Together with reference TRBV11-2 and TRBJ1-1, the CDR3 gives the full variable domain: EAGVAQSPRYKIIEKRQSVAFWCNPISGHATLYWYQQILGQGPKLLIQFQNNGVVDDSQLPKDRFSAERLKGVDSTLKIQPAKLEDSAVYLCASSLVRAAGTEAFFGQGTRLTVV.